Listed here are 22 T cell receptor beta chains from one sample, sequenced in a study of blood T cell repertoires in COVID-19. Sequenced by immunoSEQ multiplex PCR; TCRdb stores in-frame clones only, minus some. This table has under 75,000 clones, 80% to 90% appearing once. The sequenced material came from peripheral blood. These receptors all come from a man in his thirties or forties with acute or convalescent COVID-19.

The chain has TRBV10-3 and TRBJ2-1, with D possibly TRBD2 on 5 matching bases. The CDR3 length is 15 residues. CDR1 and CDR2 (germline): ENHRY, SYGVKD. V was pared by 10 bases and J by 5 bases, with 21 bases between. In nucleotides, the CDR3 is TGTGCCACCTTACCCACTAGTAAGGTTAACAATGAGCAGTTCTTC. Amino acids: CATLPTSKVNNEQFF.

The chain has TRBV10-3 and TRBJ1-4; a possible D gene is TRBD1 (6 bases). V shed 7 bases and J shed 3 bases, with 12 bases lying between them. Germline lookup yields CDR1 ENHRY and CDR2 SYGVKD. The length of the CDR3 is 14 residues. The CDR3 bases are TGTGCCATCAAACAGGGTACGGCTAATGAAAAACTGTTTTTT. It is translated as CAIKQGTANEKLFF.

This chain links TRBV27 with TRBJ1-4; D gene unclear. Between the trimmed V and J ends, which lost 8 bases and 0 bases, there was a span of 10 bases. Germline-derived CDR1 and CDR2 are MNHEY and SMNVEV (reference sequence). The CDR3 has 14 amino acids. Written as DNA, the CDR3 is TGTGCCAGCGGGGAGCGAGCAACTAATGAAAAACTGTTTTTT. It yields the protein CASGERATNEKLFF.

The J gene is TRBJ1-4, the V gene TRBV4-3, with D hard to call. V was cut by 0 bases and J by 0 bases, with 8 bases left in between. In germline, CDR1 is LGHNA, CDR2 YSLEER. The CDR3 totals 16 residues. The CDR3 sequence: CASSQDIGATNEKLFF. The CDR3 DNA reads TGCGCCAGCAGCCAAGATATTGGAGCAACTAATGAAAAACTGTTTTTT.

This chain links TRBV15 with TRBJ1-1; D is unclear. This CDR3 spans 13 amino acids. V gave up 6 bases and J gave up 1 base, with 9 bases separating them. From germline, CDR1 is LNHNV and CDR2 YYDKDF (reference sequence). The CDR3 sequence is CATSLGANTEAFF. The CDR3 DNA follows: TGTGCCACCAGTTTGGGAGCGAACACTGAAGCTTTCTTT.

V and J are TRBV7-6 and TRBJ2-3; TRBD1 matches 9 bases. The junction had 7 bases not matched to a gene; V was cut back by 5 bases and J by 7 bases. The CDR3 covers 14 residues. The germline CDR1 and CDR2 sequences are SGHVS and FNYEAQ. The CDR3 coding sequence is TGTGCCAGCAGCGTACAACAGGGGGCGAATACGCAGTATTTT. Translation gives CASSVQQGANTQYF.

The rearrangement joins TRBV5-1 to TRBJ1-5, with 7 bases lining up with TRBD1. CDR1 and CDR2 from the germline V gene are SGHRS and YFSETQ. The CDR3 has 15 residues. The V gene end was trimmed by 0 bases and the J gene end by 4 bases; junction bases not matched to a gene: 4. In nucleotides, the CDR3 is TGCGCCAGCAGCTTGGGGGACAGTTTTAATCAGCCCCAGCATTTT. It encodes CASSLGDSFNQPQHF.

This chain joins TRBV27 and TRBJ2-1, with TRBD1 matching 9 bases. CDR1 is MNHEY, CDR2 SMNVEV, per germline (reference sequence). The CDR3 extends over 16 amino acids. J gave up 0 bases and V 5 bases, and 5 bases lay outside the gene matches. CDR3 nucleotides: TGTGCCAGCAGTCCAGACAGGGGGGGCTCCTACAATGAGCAGTTCTTC. This encodes CASSPDRGGSYNEQFF.

The V call is TRBV2, the J call TRBJ1-6, with D perhaps TRBD1 (5 bases). V was clipped by 5 bases and J by 10 bases, with 15 bases between them. This CDR3 region has 14 residues. Germline values: CDR1 SNHLY, CDR2 FYNNEI. The DNA of the CDR3 is TGTGCCAGCAGTAGACGGGGGGACGGGTCACCCCTCCACTTT. Translating gives CASSRRGDGSPLHF.

In its sample, this clone ranks as medium-sized. This chain links TRBV6-2 or TRBV6-3 with TRBJ1-5; D remains ambiguous. Trimming removed 6 bases from V and 1 base from J, with 10 bases in between. CDR1 and CDR2 (germline): MNHEY, SVGEGT. The CDR3 totals 14 residues. CDR3 in amino acids: CASSDGWSNQPQHF. DNA for the CDR3: TGTGCCAGCAGCGACGGGTGGAGCAATCAGCCCCAGCATTTT.

The rearrangement joins TRBV4-2 to TRBJ1-5, with D perhaps matching TRBD1 (6 bases). Trimming shortened V by 0 bases and J by 1 base, and 10 bases separated the two germline ends. The germline V gene encodes CDR1 LGHNA and CDR2 YNFKEQ. The CDR3 is 16 residues long. The CDR3, as DNA: TGTGCCAGCAGCCAAGATCAGGGGAGCAGCAATCAGCCCCAGCATTTT. Translation gives CASSQDQGSSNQPQHF.

This clone was seen once. The chain couples TRBV6-2 or TRBV6-3 to TRBJ1-2; 10 nucleotides align to TRBD1. With 5 bases clipped from V and 3 bases from J, the junction kept 3 bases outside the gene matches. This CDR3 comprises 14 residues. Germline V gene lookup returns CDR1 MNHEY and CDR2 SVGEGT. The CDR3 protein is CASSRQGAYYGYTF. The CDR3 bases are TGTGCCAGCAGTCGACAGGGGGCCTACTATGGCTACACCTTC.

This chain joins TRBV5-5 and TRBJ2-1; D is ambiguous. The CDR3 consists of 13 residues. Germline V lookup: CDR1 SGHKS, CDR2 YYEKEE (reference sequence). V shed 6 bases and J shed 4 bases, with 11 bases lying between them. The CDR3 here is CASTLPEYNEQFF. As DNA, the CDR3 is TGTGCCAGCACACTACCGGAGTACAATGAGCAGTTCTTC. Supplemented by reference TRBV5-5 and TRBJ2-1, the full variable domain reads DAGVTQSPTHLIKTRGQQVTLRCSPISGHKSVSWYQQVLGQGPQFIFQYYEKEERGRGNFPDRFSARQFPNYSSELNVNALLLGDSALYLCASTLPEYNEQFFGPGTRLTVL.

This clone came up a few times. The rearrangement joins TRBV2 to TRBJ2-7; TRBD1 might be the D (6 bases). The V and J ends lost 8 bases and 0 bases respectively, with 14 bases between them. The CDR3 spans 14 residues. Germline lookup yields CDR1 SNHLY and CDR2 FYNNEI. The chain's CDR3 is CASRWDTGSYEQYF. The CDR3 region has the DNA TGTGCCAGCCGCTGGGACACGGGCTCCTACGAGCAGTACTTC.

This clone was counted once. The V gene is TRBV19, the J gene TRBJ1-5; 12 nucleotides align to TRBD1. CDR1 LNHDA and CDR2 SQIVND come from the germline V gene (reference sequence). After removal of 5 bases from V and 6 bases from J, the junction contained 8 bases not matched to a gene. The CDR3 covers 16 residues. The CDR3 region is CASSPTGTGGFQPQHF. The CDR3 DNA reads as TGTGCCAGTAGTCCAACCGGGACAGGGGGCTTTCAGCCCCAGCATTTT.

The chain employs TRBV3-1 (or the pseudogene TRBV3-2) and TRBJ1-2; 11 bases align to TRBD1. The CDR3 has 18 residues. Per the germline V gene, CDR1 is LGHDT and CDR2 is YNNKEL (reference sequence). V lost 0 bases to trimming and J lost 7 bases; unmatched junction nucleotides: 13. The CDR3 loop is CASSQDRDRGSHQGGYTF. DNA for the CDR3: TGTGCCAGCAGCCAAGATAGGGACAGGGGGTCTCACCAAGGTGGCTACACCTTC.

The rearrangement links TRBV5-4 to TRBJ2-7, with D possibly matching TRBD2 (7 bases). This CDR3 has 16 residues. V lost 0 bases and J lost 2, with 15 bases in between. The germline CDR1 and CDR2 sequences are SGHNT and YYREEE (reference sequence). DNA of the CDR3: TGTGCCAGCAGCTTGGGACTAGCACCAGGGGCCTACGAGCAGTACTTC. Protein product: CASSLGLAPGAYEQYF.

In nucleotides, the CDR3 is TGTGCCAGCACCCGCGGACAGGGGAATGAAAAACTGTTTTTT. Translated, it gives CASTRGQGNEKLFF. J is TRBJ1-4 and V is TRBV3-1 (or the pseudogene TRBV3-2), with 9 bases matching TRBD1. Germline values: CDR1 LGHDT, CDR2 YNNKEL (reference sequence). Trimming at V came to 7 bases and at J to 5 bases, leaving 5 bases not matched to a gene. This CDR3 is built from 14 residues.

The CDR3, as DNA: TGTGCCAGCAGAACAGGGGTAGAGACCCAGTACTTC. Protein product: CASRTGVETQYF. The chain has TRBV6-5 and TRBJ2-5; 7 bases fit TRBD1. CDR3 size: 12 residues. CDR1 is MNHEY, CDR2 SVGAGI, per germline. With 6 bases clipped from V and 4 bases from J, the junction kept 2 bases outside the gene matches.

J is TRBJ1-6 and V is TRBV7-8; perhaps TRBD1 as D (5 bases). Trimming pared 2 bases from V and 13 bases from J, leaving 9 bases between. Germline V gene data show CDR1 as SGHVS and CDR2 as FQNEAQ. The CDR3 is made up of 12 amino acids. CDR3 nucleotide sequence: TGTGCCAGCAGCTTACCCCGGGGGCCCCTCCACTTT. This encodes CASSLPRGPLHF.

The chain couples TRBV4-2 to TRBJ2-5; D gene ambiguous. The V and J ends lost 4 bases and 2 bases respectively, with 8 bases between them. Germline values: CDR1 LGHNA, CDR2 YNFKEQ. The CDR3 length is 13 residues. CDR3 sequence: CASSRNRQETQYF. CDR3 nucleotides: TGTGCCAGCAGCCGAAACAGACAAGAGACCCAGTACTTC.

The chain joins TRBV3-1 (or the pseudogene TRBV3-2) to TRBJ1-6; TRBD1 is a possible D gene (5 bases). V lost 3 bases and J 5 bases, leaving 8 bases between the germline ends. The germline V gene has CDR1 LGHDT and CDR2 YNNKEL (reference sequence). The CDR3 runs to 14 residues. The CDR3 region has the DNA TGTGCCAGCAGCCAGGGGCTGGATAATTCACCCCTCCACTTT. Protein sequence: CASSQGLDNSPLHF.